The entry below gives a single T cell receptor (beta chain) sequence along with its context. This sample was included in a study of blood T cell repertoires in COVID-19. Across the whole study: Both acute and convalescent COVID-19 samples were obtained from the United States, Italy and Spain. Sources were T cells, B-cell-depleted T cells, or PBMCs; the material itself was cDNA or gDNA.

J was trimmed by 5 bases and V by 5 bases; bases with no gene match: 9. Germline V gives CDR1 KGHSH, CDR2 LQKENI. CDR3 length equals 16 residues. Original processing notes: Nucleated cell counts were estimated from reference gene primer amplification. Produced via immunoSEQ multiplex PCR; TCRdb's table is partial and in-frame only. The D gene and trimming were derived from the DNA, and the V and J assignments and clone size from that table. There are 90,000 or so clones in the sample; about 85% occur only once, and around 4% lies in the top ten. The sequence was obtained from a man in his fifties or sixties with acute or convalescent COVID-19. V is TRBV18 and J is TRBJ1-6; TRBD1 matches 7 bases. The specimen sequenced was peripheral blood. The CDR3 region has the DNA TGTGCCAGCTCAAGAGCCGGGACAGCAAATAATTCACCCCTCCACTTT. Encoded protein: CASSRAGTANNSPLHF.